The clone carrying this T cell receptor (beta chain) was found many times. Its antigen is unknown. TCRdb reprocessed the reads via MiXCR and lists one record per CDR3 protein. The sample carries around 60,000 distinct CDR3 sequences, about 20% recorded once. The data were obtained in a study of lung T cells in sarcoidosis with Löfgren's syndrome. Study-wide context: Analyses focused on Löfgren's syndrome patients.

General study findings and limits: Versus controls, Löfgren's syndrome patients reportedly showed TRAV12-1 and TRBV2 as most expanded. Shared TRAV12-1 and TRBV2 CDR3 motifs across Löfgren's syndrome patients reportedly suggested public CD4+ TCRs.

Deletions cut 5 bases from V and 8 bases from J, with 13 bases between. The CDR3 runs to 12 residues. Germline V gives CDR1 DFQATT, CDR2 SNEGSKA (reference sequence). This chain joins TRBV20-1 and TRBJ2-1; D remains unclear. Source material: CD4+ T cells from PBMCs. This TCR derives from a human donor with sarcoidosis (Löfgren's syndrome or another form), or a control subject (not recorded which). CDR3: CSALTRTYEQFF. The CDR3 nucleotides read TGCAGTGCTCTAACAAGGACCTATGAGCAGTTCTTC.